This TCR beta chain was recorded in a study of blood T cells in healthy people across ages. For the second PCR, which ran for roughly 7 to 11 cycles, a sample-barcoded 5' primer and a J-beta primer mix were used. TCRdb re-called the 5' RACE reads with MiXCR, one entry per CDR3 protein. The sample has hundreds of thousands of distinct CDR3 sequences; about 25% are singletons. In germline, CDR1 is MNHEY, CDR2 SMNVEV (reference sequence). The CDR3 length is 13 residues. V dropped 4 bases and J dropped 4 bases, with 10 bases sitting between them. Study-level points and caveats: Naive T cell percentage and TCR beta diversity correlated strongly.

About this clonotype: Its antigen is not identified.

This sample was shared with a second study, whose subject was T cells of mothers and their children. That paper states: Second-PCR primer M1S introduced sample barcodes and 2-4 random nucleotides.

The chain combines TRBV27 with TRBJ1-2, with no clear D. This receptor was identified in a boy between 5 and 17 years old in good health. Sequenced material: blood. The CDR3 here is CASSSVSSYGYTF. CDR3 bases: TGTGCCAGCAGTTCCGTTTCCAGCTATGGCTACACCTTC.